These 2 T cell receptor beta chains were all obtained from the same sample, sequenced in a study of response to subunit inactivated influenza vaccine. TCRdb redid the calling of the RT-PCR reads with MiXCR, one entry per CDR3 protein. The table includes approximately 500,000 distinct CDR3 sequences, 13% detected once. Sequences were derived from PBMCs from blood, sampled 45 days after vaccination. The receptors were gathered from a man in his fifties or sixties who received an inactivated influenza vaccine.

This clonotype came up many times. This chain uses TRBV20-1 with TRBJ2-4; 8 bases map to TRBD1. The CDR3 sequence is 16 residues long. The germline V gene has CDR1 DFQATT and CDR2 SNEGSKA (reference sequence). V gave up 0 bases and J gave up 4 bases; unmatched junction bases: 8. CDR3 in DNA: TGCAGTGCTAGAGATGGACAGGGTCGGTGGAAAAACATTCAGTACTTC. Translated, it gives CSARDGQGRWKNIQYF.

The chain links TRBV6-2 or TRBV6-3 to TRBJ2-3; D not resolved. Per the germline V gene, CDR1 is MNHEY and CDR2 is SVGEGT. The length of the CDR3 is 16 residues. Between the trimmed V and J ends, which lost 2 bases and 2 bases, there was a span of 14 bases. The CDR3 DNA reads as TGTGCCAGCAGTTACGGGCACAGCTACTACACAGATACGCAGTATTTT. Translated: CASSYGHSYYTDTQYF.